These T cell receptor beta chains were read from a single sample in a study of blood T cell repertoires in COVID-19. Assay used: immunoSEQ multiplex PCR; TCRdb lists only in-frame clones, some missing. The table shows approximately 110,000 clones, with roughly 70% occurring only once. The source material was peripheral blood. The source of these receptors is a human donor with acute or convalescent COVID-19. The donor label of this sample is uncertain. Each CDR3 is given with its conserved first and last residue. Each record gives: D gene, J gene, V gene, clone size, CDR3 DNA, CDR3 protein. D genes are given only for firm matches. For some rows the clone size is stated as once, few or many, or as a class when expanded; others skip it.

TRBD2	TRBJ2-1	TRBV7-3	few	TGTGCCAGCAGCTCTCCGGGACTAGCGGGGGGGTCCTCGAGCTCCTACAATGAGCAGTTCTTC	CASSSPGLAGGSSSSYNEQFF
TRBD1	TRBJ1-3	TRBV20-1	.	TGCAGTGCTAGCCCCGGGACAGGGATATATTTT	CSASPGTGIYF
.	TRBJ2-1	TRBV2	.	TGTGCCAGCAGTGATGCCCGGGGGAATGAGCAGTTCTTC	CASSDARGNEQFF
.	TRBJ1-6	TRBV5-1	.	TGCGCCAGCGGCACGGACAGTTTTTCACCCCTCCACTTT	CASGTDSFSPLHF
.	TRBJ1-5	TRBV6-5	.	TGTGCCAGCAGTCCCGGGATACATCAGCCCCAGCATTTT	CASSPGIHQPQHF
.	TRBJ2-2	TRBV4-1	.	TGCGCCAGCAGCCAAGTCGATATGGGACTTCTTAGGGGGGAGCTGTTTTTT	CASSQVDMGLLRGELFF
.	TRBJ2-5	TRBV6-5	.	TGTGCCAGCACCGACCCACCGGGGACCCAGTACTTC	CASTDPPGTQYF
.	TRBJ2-5	TRBV12-5	.	TGTGCTAGTGGTTTGGCCCCCCATCCGAGCGTGTCGGGGGTCCAAGAGACCCAGTACTTC	CASGLAPHPSVSGVQETQYF
.	TRBJ2-2	TRBV21-1	.	TGTGCCAGCAGCAAAGAGGGACAGGGGAGTCCCGGGGAGCTGTTTTTT	CASSKEGQGSPGELFF
.	TRBJ1-5	TRBV7-2	many	TGTGCCAGCAGCGCGGAGGGGTATAGCAATCAGCCCCAGCATTTT	CASSAEGYSNQPQHF
TRBD1	TRBJ1-2	TRBV27	.	TGTGCCAGCAGTTTATCAAGGGACAGGCCCTATGGCTACACCTTC	CASSLSRDRPYGYTF
.	TRBJ2-1	TRBV18	.	TGTGCCAGCTCACCACTGCCAGGGGTGGGGAATGAGCAGTTCTTC	CASSPLPGVGNEQFF
.	TRBJ2-3	TRBV5-1	few	TGCGCCAGCAGCCGCGACAGCCCCACAGATACGCAGTATTTT	CASSRDSPTDTQYF
.	TRBJ1-4	TRBV28	.	TGTGCCAGCAGTTTACGGTTAACTAATGAAAAACTGTTTTTT	CASSLRLTNEKLFF
.	TRBJ1-3	TRBV6-5	.	TGTGCCAGCAGACCCAGGGAAAACACCATATATTTT	CASRPRENTIYF
.	TRBJ1-2	TRBV19	once	TGTGCCAGCAAAGGACAGACTAACTATGGCTACACCTTC	CASKGQTNYGYTF
.	TRBJ2-1	TRBV12-3/TRBV12-4	few	TGTGCCAGCAGTTTAGGGGCAGGTCCTGAGTTCTTC	CASSLGAGPEFF
TRBD1	TRBJ1-1	TRBV6-6	.	TGTGCCAGCAGTTACTCTTCAGGGGGCGGTGAAGCTTTCTTT	CASSYSSGGGEAFF
.	TRBJ1-1	TRBV27	.	TGTGCCAGCAGTTTAGGCCCCAGGCTACGCCCGAACACTGAAGCTTTCTTT	CASSLGPRLRPNTEAFF
.	TRBJ1-2	TRBV13	few	TGTGCCAGCAGCTTCCGCCGCCAGGGGAACTATGGCTACACCTTC	CASSFRRQGNYGYTF
TRBD1	TRBJ1-1	TRBV19	.	TGTGCCAGTAGTATAAAACCCGGGACAGGGAAAGCTTTCTTT	CASSIKPGTGKAFF
.	TRBJ2-1	TRBV7-3	.	TGTGCCAGCAGCTTCTCAGGGAATGAGCAGTTCTTC	CASSFSGNEQFF
TRBD1	TRBJ1-2	TRBV5-1	.	TGCGCCAGCAGCTTTCTTCCTCCGGGACAGGGTTTCGCTGGGTATGGCTACACCTTC	CASSFLPPGQGFAGYGYTF
TRBD1	TRBJ1-1	TRBV28	.	TGTGCCAGCAGTTCGACAGGGAGGCAAGACACTGAAGCTTTCTTT	CASSSTGRQDTEAFF
TRBD1	TRBJ1-3	TRBV9	.	TGTGCCAGCACCACAGGGGTCTCTGGAAACACCATATATTTT	CASTTGVSGNTIYF
.	TRBJ1-1	TRBV5-1	.	TGCGCCAGCAGCCCAAGCACAGGGTACACTGAAGCTTTCTTT	CASSPSTGYTEAFF
TRBD2	TRBJ2-3	TRBV29-1	once	TGCAGCGTTTTCGGACTAGCGGGGGGGCCCGATACAGATACGCAGTATTTT	CSVFGLAGGPDTDTQYF
.	TRBJ2-5	TRBV9	.	TGTGCCAGCGCACGAGACGGGAGCTCGGGGGAGACCCAGTACTTC	CASARDGSSGETQYF
.	TRBJ1-6	TRBV19	.	TGTGCCAGTAGTATAAGAGGCAGGGATTCACCCCTCCACTTT	CASSIRGRDSPLHF
.	TRBJ1-1	TRBV2	.	TGTGCCAGCAGTGAAGCGCGGTGGGGGGCTGAAGCTTTCTTT	CASSEARWGAEAFF
TRBD2	TRBJ2-4	TRBV5-1	.	TGCGCCAGCAGCTCAGACACTGGAAGCGGGGTGGACATTCAGTACTTC	CASSSDTGSGVDIQYF
TRBD1	TRBJ2-3	TRBV19	.	TGTGCCAGTAGGGACAGGGGGCGTACAGATACGCAGTATTTT	CASRDRGRTDTQYF
.	TRBJ1-6	TRBV27	.	TGTGCCAGCAGTTTGAATTCCTTGATGGGAGCAAGTCCCCTCCACTTT	CASSLNSLMGASPLHF
TRBD2	TRBJ2-1	TRBV28	.	TGTGCCAGCAGCCTTATGTTCGGGGGGGCCTACAATGAGCAGTTCTTC	CASSLMFGGAYNEQFF
.	TRBJ1-5	TRBV27	.	TGTGCCAGCAGTCCGGACACCAGATATAGCAATCAGCCCCAGCATTTT	CASSPDTRYSNQPQHF
.	TRBJ2-3	TRBV10-2	.	TGCGCCAGCAGTGAATCGACTACTAGCACAGATACGCAGTATTTT	CASSESTTSTDTQYF
TRBD1	TRBJ1-1	TRBV7-9	.	TGTGCCAGCAGCTTAGGGACAGGGATGAACACTGAAGCTTTCTTT	CASSLGTGMNTEAFF
.	TRBJ1-3	TRBV5-6	.	TGTGCCAGCAGCTTGGCAGGGGGAAACACCATATATTTT	CASSLAGGNTIYF
TRBD1	TRBJ1-2	TRBV30	few	TGTGCCTGGAGTCCTAGGACAGGCCTTAGGGGCTACACCTTC	CAWSPRTGLRGYTF
.	TRBJ2-1	TRBV28	.	TGTACCAGCAGCGTTCCCGGGACTGACTACAATGAGCAGTTCTTC	CTSSVPGTDYNEQFF